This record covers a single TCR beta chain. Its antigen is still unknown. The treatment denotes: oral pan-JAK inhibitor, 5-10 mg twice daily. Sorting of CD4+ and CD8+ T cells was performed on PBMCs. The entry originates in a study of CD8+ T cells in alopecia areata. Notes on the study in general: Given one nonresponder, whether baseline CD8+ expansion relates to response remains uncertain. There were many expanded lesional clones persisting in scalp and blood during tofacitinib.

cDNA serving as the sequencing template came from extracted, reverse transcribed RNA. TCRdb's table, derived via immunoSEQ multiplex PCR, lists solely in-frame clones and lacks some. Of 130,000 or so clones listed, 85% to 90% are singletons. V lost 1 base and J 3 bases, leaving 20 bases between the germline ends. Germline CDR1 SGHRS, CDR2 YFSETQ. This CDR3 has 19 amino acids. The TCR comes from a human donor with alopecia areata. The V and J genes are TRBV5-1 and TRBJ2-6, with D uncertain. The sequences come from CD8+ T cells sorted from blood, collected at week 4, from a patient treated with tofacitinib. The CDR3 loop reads CASSLYDPMGDVGANVLTF. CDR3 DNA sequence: TGCGCCAGCAGCTTGTACGACCCAATGGGCGATGTTGGGGCCAACGTCCTGACTTTC.